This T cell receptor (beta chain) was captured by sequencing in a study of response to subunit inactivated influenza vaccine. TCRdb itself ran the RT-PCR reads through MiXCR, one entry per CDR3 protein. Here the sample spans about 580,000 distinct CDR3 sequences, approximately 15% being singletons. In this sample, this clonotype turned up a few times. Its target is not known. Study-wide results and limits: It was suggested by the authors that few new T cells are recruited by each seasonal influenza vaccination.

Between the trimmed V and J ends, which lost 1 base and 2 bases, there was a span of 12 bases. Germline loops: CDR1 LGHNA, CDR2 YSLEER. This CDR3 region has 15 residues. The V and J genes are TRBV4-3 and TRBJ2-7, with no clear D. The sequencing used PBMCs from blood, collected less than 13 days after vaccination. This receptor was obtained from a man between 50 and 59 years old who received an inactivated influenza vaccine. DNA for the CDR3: TGCGCCAGCAGCCAAGGATCTTCCGCCACCTACGAGCAGTACTTC. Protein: CASSQGSSATYEQYF.